This TCR beta chain originates from a study of blood T cell repertoires in COVID-19. About the research overall: T cells, B-cell-depleted T cells, or PBMCs provided the cDNA or gDNA that served as material.

There are 18 residues in the CDR3. Unmatched junction bases numbered 18, after V lost 5 bases and J lost 6 bases. The germline gives CDR1 MNHEY, CDR2 SMNVEV (reference sequence). Original processing methods: Amplification with reference gene primers provided the estimates of nucleated cell counts. Assay: immunoSEQ multiplex PCR; the TCRdb copy retains only in-frame clones and omits some. D and trimming were read from the DNA, whereas the V and J calls and clone size are those reported in that table. The data contain roughly 100,000 clones, around 90% of them singletons. The sequencing input was peripheral blood. The sequence was obtained from a woman over 75 in a cohort sampled during active COVID-19. The chain carries TRBV27 and TRBJ1-4; TRBD1 matches 7 bases. Written as DNA, the CDR3 is TGTGCCAGCAGTACACAGCAAGGGACAGCCCCTGGGTATGAAAAACTGTTTTTT. Protein sequence: CASSTQQGTAPGYEKLFF.